The present entry profiles one T cell receptor (beta chain) with its context. Its antigen is not known. The sample originates from a study of blood T cells in healthy people across ages. Findings of the study overall: Correlation between TCR beta diversity and naive T cell percentage was strong. The study could not conclusively compare naive and antigen-experienced cells, given its unsorted PBMCs.

Next came a second PCR, run for roughly 7 to 12 cycles, which used a sample-barcoded 5' primer along with a J-beta primer mix. TCRdb called the 5' RACE reads again in MiXCR, with one record for every CDR3 protein. The sample lists hundreds of thousands of distinct CDR3 sequences, roughly 25% seen once, with 9.4% in the top ten. The CDR3 length is 14 residues. CDR1 is SGHDN and CDR2 is FVKESK in the germline V gene. This sample was also put to use in a study of T cells of mothers and their children. From that study: Thymic selection shapes TCR recombination output similarly in related and unrelated pairs.

The chain couples TRBV14 to TRBJ2-5; unclear D gene. The end of the DNA aligns better with TRBJ2-7, so the J call may be wrong. The sequenced material came from blood. This clonotype originated in a boy younger than 18 in good health. CDR3 DNA: TGTGCCAGCAGCCAAGTAAGGAATTCCTACGAGCAGTACTTC. Translated, it gives CASSQVRNSYEQYF.